A selection of T cell receptor beta chains follows, all from one sample in a study of cytomegalovirus exposure and HLA in healthy donors. Sequencing was performed with immunoSEQ multiplex PCR; in TCRdb, only in-frame clones are kept and a portion is missing. Of approximately 160,000 clones listed, 70% to 90% were seen once; the top ten hold around 1.9%. Input material: PBMCs. The receptors come from a woman younger than 30 in good health and CMV-seronegative. CDR3s include the opening cysteine and the closing phenylalanine or tryptophan. Fields, in order: D gene, clone size, J gene, V gene, CDR3 DNA, CDR3 protein. D genes are given only for firm matches. The size of a clone is reported for some rows only, either as once, few or many, or as a class for expanded clones.

. | . | TRBJ2-2 | TRBV7-2 | TGTGCCAGCAGCTTTGGTCTCAGGAACACCGGGGAGCTGTTTTTT | CASSFGLRNTGELFF
TRBD1 | . | TRBJ2-7 | TRBV5-8 | TGTGCCAGCAGCTTTCGGACAGGGCGGATTTACGAGCAGTACTTC | CASSFRTGRIYEQYF
TRBD1 | . | TRBJ1-5 | TRBV11-2 | TGTGCCAGCAGCGGAGACAGGGGCTTCAATCAGCCCCAGCATTTT | CASSGDRGFNQPQHF
TRBD1 | . | TRBJ2-3 | TRBV6-5 | TGTGCCAGCCGACTCTACGGGACAGGGGGCGGTACGCAGTATTTT | CASRLYGTGGGTQYF
TRBD1 | . | TRBJ1-5 | TRBV2 | TGTGCCAGCACCGAAGGGGCAGGGGGTGGTCAGCCCCAGCATTTT | CASTEGAGGGQPQHF
TRBD2 | . | TRBJ2-7 | TRBV15 | TGTGCCACCAGCAGAGATAGGACTAGCGGAGCTTACGAGCAGTACTTC | CATSRDRTSGAYEQYF
. | few | TRBJ1-1 | TRBV2 | TGTGCCAGCATTCGTACGGGTTGGACTGAAGCTTTCTTT | CASIRTGWTEAFF
. | . | TRBJ2-7 | TRBV5-4 | TGTGCCAGCAGCCCTACCGGACGGGGGACCTACGAGCAGTACTTC | CASSPTGRGTYEQYF
. | . | TRBJ1-1 | TRBV2 | TGTGCCAGCCCTCGGGACTTTAACACTGAAGCTTTCTTT | CASPRDFNTEAFF
TRBD2 | . | TRBJ2-3 | TRBV29-1 | TGCAGCGTTGTTATGCTAGCGGGGGGCGCAGATACGCAGTATTTT | CSVVMLAGGADTQYF
TRBD2 | . | TRBJ2-2 | TRBV9 | TGTGCCAGCAGCGCAAGCGGGGACACCGGGGAGCTGTTTTTT | CASSASGDTGELFF
. | few | TRBJ1-5 | TRBV28 | TGTGCCAGCAGCACCACAGGGCAGCCCCAGCATTTT | CASSTTGQPQHF
. | . | TRBJ2-5 | TRBV5-1 | TGCGCCAGCAGCTTAGAGGGACTCTCGTCAGTGGGGACCCAGTACTTC | CASSLEGLSSVGTQYF
TRBD1 | . | TRBJ1-1 | TRBV11-2 | TGTGCCAGCAGCTTAGATGGCGCAGGGGGCACTGAAGCTTTCTTT | CASSLDGAGGTEAFF
. | . | TRBJ1-1 | TRBV9 | TGTGCCAGCAGCGTCGGGGGGGCGGGGACTGAAGCTTTCTTT | CASSVGGAGTEAFF
. | . | TRBJ2-7 | TRBV5-4 | TGTGCCAGCAGCTTGTTAGGTGACCCCAGGGATCAGTACTTC | CASSLLGDPRDQYF
TRBD1 | . | TRBJ1-5 | TRBV23-1 | TGCGCCAGCAGTCATATCAGGGGGCGGCGGCACGGTCAGCCCCAGCATTTT | CASSHIRGRRHGQPQHF
. | . | TRBJ1-2 | TRBV4-1 | TGCGCCAGCAGCCTCACAAAGATGGGGGGGTCAGGCTACACCTTC | CASSLTKMGGSGYTF
. | . | TRBJ2-7 | TRBV5-4 | TGTGCCAGCAGCGTCGGGGGTAAATTCTACGAGCAGTACTTC | CASSVGGKFYEQYF
TRBD1 | . | TRBJ1-2 | TRBV5-5 | TGTGCCAGCAGCTCGTCGACCGGGACAGCTATCGATGGCTACACCTTC | CASSSSTGTAIDGYTF
. | . | TRBJ1-6 | TRBV2 | TGTGCCAGCAGCCATCAGGGCAGCTCCTATAATTCACCCCTCCACTTT | CASSHQGSSYNSPLHF
. | . | TRBJ2-5 | TRBV13 | TGTGCCAGCAGCTCGGGCGGAGGGGAGGAAGAGACCCAGTACTTC | CASSSGGGEEETQYF
. | . | TRBJ2-2 | TRBV18 | TGTGCCAGCTCACCACAACTAGGAGGAGGGACCGGGGAGCTGTTTTTT | CASSPQLGGGTGELFF
TRBD1 | . | TRBJ1-2 | TRBV15 | TGTGCCACCAGCAGGGACAGGGGGCGAGGCTACACCTTC | CATSRDRGRGYTF
. | . | TRBJ1-6 | TRBV5-1 | TGCGCCAGCAGCTTGACAGGCGATAATTCACCCCTCCACTTT | CASSLTGDNSPLHF
TRBD1 | . | TRBJ1-2 | TRBV5-6 | TGTGCCAGCAGCCACCGACAGGGGGCTGGCTACACCTTC | CASSHRQGAGYTF
. | . | TRBJ1-3 | TRBV5-1 | TGCGCCAGCAGCCCAGGAATAGGAAACACCATATATTTT | CASSPGIGNTIYF
TRBD1 | once | TRBJ1-2 | TRBV6-1 | TGTGCCAGCAGAATCCGGGACAGGGATCGTGGCTACACCTTC | CASRIRDRDRGYTF
. | . | TRBJ2-7 | TRBV28 | TGTGCCAGCAGTCTTCGGGAGTTTTACTACGAGCAGTACTTC | CASSLREFYYEQYF
. | . | TRBJ1-2 | TRBV15 | TGTGCCACCAGCAGTTGGCGCGCCTTGGGGCTTGGCTACACCTTC | CATSSWRALGLGYTF
TRBD2 | . | TRBJ2-3 | TRBV5-6 | TGTGCCAGCAGCTTAGAACTAGCGGGAGGGCCAGAAGATACGCAGTATTTT | CASSLELAGGPEDTQYF
. | . | TRBJ1-2 | TRBV6-5 | TGTGCCAGCAGCCGGACGGGAAACTATGGCTACACCTTC | CASSRTGNYGYTF
. | . | TRBJ1-1 | TRBV5-4 | TGTGCCAGCAGCATAGCCGACGGCCTGAACACTGAAGCTTTCTTT | CASSIADGLNTEAFF
. | few | TRBJ1-5 | TRBV30 | TGTGCCTGGAGTGTGGGCCCGGGCAATCAGCCCCAGCATTTT | CAWSVGPGNQPQHF
TRBD1 | . | TRBJ1-1 | TRBV5-1 | TGCGCCAGCAGCTTGCCCGAACGGACAGGGAAGCACACTGAAGCTTTCTTT | CASSLPERTGKHTEAFF
TRBD2 | . | TRBJ2-7 | TRBV27 | TGTGCCAGCAGTTTATCCGGGACTAGCGGGTCCTACGAGCAGTACTTC | CASSLSGTSGSYEQYF
. | . | TRBJ1-1 | TRBV5-1 | TGCGCCAGCAGCTTGGTCTCAGGGGCAAGAGACACTGAAGCTTTCTTT | CASSLVSGARDTEAFF
TRBD1 | . | TRBJ1-5 | TRBV6-6 | TGTGCCAGCAGCCGCAGGGGGACAGGGGACAATCAGCCCCAGCATTTT | CASSRRGTGDNQPQHF
. | . | TRBJ2-4 | TRBV30 | TGTGCCTTCTCGAGGACGGGAGCGACCATTCAGTACTTC | CAFSRTGATIQYF
TRBD1 | . | TRBJ2-3 | TRBV11-2 | TGTGCCAGCAGGCCCGGGACAGTGAGCACAGATACGCAGTATTTT | CASRPGTVSTDTQYF
. | . | TRBJ2-5 | TRBV25-1 | TGTGCCAGCAGGGCGGGTTACCAAGAGACCCAGTACTTC | CASRAGYQETQYF
TRBD1 | . | TRBJ1-1 | TRBV19 | TGTGCCAGTAGGACAGGGGACACTGAAGCTTTCTTT | CASRTGDTEAFF
. | . | TRBJ1-1 | TRBV30 | TGTGCCTGGAGCCCTACCTCGAACACTGAAGCTTTCTTT | CAWSPTSNTEAFF
. | . | TRBJ1-1 | TRBV2 | TGTGCCAGCAGTGAGCACAGGAACACTGAAGCTTTCTTT | CASSEHRNTEAFF
TRBD2 | few | TRBJ2-7 | TRBV6-1 | TGTGCCAGCAGTGAAGCAGCGGGAGGCTTCTACGAGCAGTACTTC | CASSEAAGGFYEQYF
. | . | TRBJ2-1 | TRBV4-1 | TGCGCCAGTACTTCTCGGGACAAAATGAAGGGTGAGCAGTTCTTC | CASTSRDKMKGEQFF
. | . | TRBJ1-2 | TRBV27 | TGTGCCAGCAGTTTATCAGTGCCGTCAGACTATGGCTACACCTTC | CASSLSVPSDYGYTF
. | once | TRBJ1-3 | TRBV7-6 | TGTGCCAGCAGCCCCACGGGGGCTGGAAACACCATATATTTT | CASSPTGAGNTIYF
. | . | TRBJ2-2 | TRBV6-4 | TGTGCCACCCACGGCAGGGAAGGTGGCGGGGAGCTGTTTTTT | CATHGREGGGELFF
TRBD2 | . | TRBJ2-3 | TRBV6-1 | TGTGCCAGCAAACTTAGCGGGGGATCCGATACGCAGTATTTT | CASKLSGGSDTQYF
. | . | TRBJ2-5 | TRBV27 | TGTGCCAGCAGGCCGGAGAACCAAGAGACCCAGTACTTC | CASRPENQETQYF
TRBD1 | . | TRBJ2-1 | TRBV6-5 | TGTGCCAGCAATAGCGCCGGGACAGGGAACAATGAACAGTTCTTC | CASNSAGTGNNEQFF
TRBD2 | few | TRBJ2-3 | TRBV4-1 | TGCGCCAGCAGCCAACCCACGAGCGGGGCCTTAACAGATACGCAGTATTTT | CASSQPTSGALTDTQYF
TRBD1 | . | TRBJ1-5 | TRBV28 | TGTGCCAGCAGGGGACAGGGGACGGGCAATCAGCCCCAGCATTTT | CASRGQGTGNQPQHF
. | . | TRBJ1-5 | TRBV27 | TGTGCCAGCAGTTTATCGGTGGACTACGTTCAGCCCCAGCATTTT | CASSLSVDYVQPQHF
TRBD2 | . | TRBJ2-1 | TRBV5-1 | TGCGCCAGCAGCTCCAAAACTAGCGGGGGACCAAATGAGCAGTTCTTC | CASSSKTSGGPNEQFF
TRBD2 | . | TRBJ2-1 | TRBV10-2 | TGCGCCAGCAGCGCGGGACTAGCGGGAGTCGAGGAGCAGTTCTTC | CASSAGLAGVEEQFF
. | . | TRBJ2-7 | TRBV4-2 | TGTGCCAGCAGCCAAGAGGGAGCAATGCAGTACTTC | CASSQEGAMQYF